This is a list of T cell receptor beta chains from one sample in a study of shared clonotypes between healthy human individuals. Some clones are missing from TCRdb's copy, which holds only in-frame ones; the method was immunoSEQ multiplex PCR. The sample lists around 2.5 million clones; 93% were seen once. Specimen: naive CD4+ T cells from PBMCs. The receptors shown here come from a man between 18 and 29 years old in good health. Some clones in this sample may be carry-over from other donors' samples. The CDR3 runs from the conserved cysteine through the conserved F or W. D genes are given only for firm matches. Size is omitted from some rows. Given values are once, few, many or a class for expanded clones.

>TRBD2|.|TRBJ2-5|TRBV18|16
CASSPTKAMGGETQYF
TGTGCCAGCTCACCGACCAAGGCCATGGGGGGGGAGACCCAGTACTTC
>.|.|TRBJ1-2|TRBV28|11
CASSSLLWGTF
TGTGCCAGCAGTTCCCTTCTTTGGGGCACCTTC
>TRBD1|.|TRBJ1-2|TRBV18|14
CASSPPAGGWGYTF
TGTGCCAGCTCACCACCGGCAGGGGGCTGGGGCTACACCTTC
>.|.|TRBJ2-5|TRBV6-5|11
CASSLGETQYF
TGTGCCAGCAGTCTGGGGGAGACCCAGTACTTC
>TRBD1|.|TRBJ2-1|TRBV14|18
CASSQARGGTGASNEQFF
TGTGCCAGCAGCCAAGCCCGGGGGGGGACAGGGGCATCCAATGAGCAGTTCTTC
>TRBD1|.|TRBJ1-3|TRBV15|19
CATSRDAGTGKSRRNTIYF
TGTGCCACCAGCAGAGACGCCGGGACAGGGAAGTCTCGCCGTAACACCATATATTTT
>.|once|TRBJ1-1|TRBV2|12
CASSGDTVSAFF
TGTGCCAGCAGTGGGGACACCGTGAGCGCTTTCTTT
>.|.|TRBJ1-5|TRBV28|13
CASSFPTNQPQHF
TGTGCCAGCAGCTTCCCAACAAATCAGCCCCAGCATTTT
>TRBD2|.|TRBJ2-7|TRBV28|16
CASSSYSGRVFYEQYF
TGTGCCAGCAGTTCTTATAGCGGGAGAGTATTCTACGAGCAGTACTTC
>.|.|TRBJ2-7|TRBV9|13
CASSVGGTYEQYF
TGTGCCAGCAGCGTAGGGGGGACCTACGAGCAGTACTTC
>TRBD1|.|TRBJ1-1|TRBV28|14
CASSLPTGGREAFF
TGTGCCAGCAGTTTACCTACAGGGGGCCGTGAAGCTTTCTTT
>TRBD2|.|TRBJ2-2|TRBV9|17
CASSVGLRGSGPGELFF
TGTGCCAGCAGCGTAGGTTTACGCGGGAGTGGTCCCGGGGAGCTGTTTTTT
>.|.|TRBJ1-1|TRBV6-5|13
CASSYSGVGVTFF
TGTGCCAGCAGTTACTCGGGGGTAGGGGTTACTTTCTTT
>.|.|TRBJ2-2|TRBV19|13
CASGDGNTGELFF
TGTGCCAGTGGGGACGGCAACACCGGGGAGCTGTTTTTT
>.|once|TRBJ1-3|TRBV4-1|15
CASSLGGALGNTIYF
TGCGCCAGCAGCCTCGGGGGGGCGCTTGGAAACACCATATATTTT
>TRBD1|.|TRBJ2-6|TRBV5-1|22
CASSNGRGLGDRGRPGANVLTF
TGCGCCAGCAGCAACGGGAGAGGTTTAGGGGACAGGGGAAGACCTGGGGCCAACGTCCTGACTTTC
>TRBD1|.|TRBJ1-1|TRBV7-9|17
CASSQGQGHVVNTEAFF
TGTGCCAGCAGCCAAGGACAGGGGCATGTCGTGAACACTGAAGCTTTCTTT
>.|.|TRBJ1-5|TRBV19|20
CATTTGSGSALLQINQPQHF
TGTGCCACCACAACCGGGAGCGGGTCCGCACTCCTCCAAATCAATCAGCCCCAGCATTTT
>.|.|TRBJ1-1|TRBV12-2|19
CASRCVCALLGAPHTEAFF
TGTGCAAGTCGCTGCGTTTGCGCGCTCCTGGGGGCTCCCCACACTGAAGCTTTCTTT
>.|.|TRBJ1-4|TRBV7-9|18
CASSLGDRIGGVVEKLFF
TGTGCCAGCAGCTTAGGGGATCGAATCGGAGGGGTAGTGGAAAAACTGTTTTTT
>TRBD1|.|TRBJ2-5|TRBV5-1|16
CASSLIGTGEQETQYF
TGCGCCAGCAGCTTGATCGGGACAGGGGAACAAGAGACCCAGTACTTC
>.|.|TRBJ1-4|TRBV28|14
CASMPTGLGEKLFF
TGTGCCAGCATGCCCACGGGGTTGGGTGAAAAACTGTTTTTT
>.|.|TRBJ2-2|TRBV5-1|14
CASSQNQGTGELFF
TGCGCCAGCAGCCAAAACCAGGGCACCGGGGAGCTGTTTTTT
>.|.|TRBJ1-3|TRBV19|14
CASKSERSDNTIYF
TGTGCCAGTAAGTCGGAGCGGTCGGACAACACCATATATTTT
>.|.|TRBJ1-3|TRBV6-1|14
CASREGQGRNTIYF
TGTGCCAGCAGGGAGGGGCAGGGTCGAAACACCATATATTTT
>TRBD1|.|TRBJ1-1|TRBV7-2|13
CASSLSRQGQAFF
TGTGCCAGCAGCTTAAGCCGACAGGGGCAAGCTTTCTTT
>.|once|TRBJ2-7|TRBV7-3|13
CASSLSGSYEQYF
TGTGCCAGCAGCTTGAGCGGGTCCTACGAGCAGTACTTC
>.|.|TRBJ1-5|TRBV5-1|14
CASSSTGADQPQHF
TGCGCCAGCAGCTCGACGGGAGCCGATCAGCCCCAGCATTTT
>.|.|TRBJ2-5|TRBV6-5|13
CASSPQLGETQYF
TGTGCCAGCAGTCCCCAGCTCGGGGAGACCCAGTACTTC
>TRBD1|.|TRBJ2-7|TRBV11-3|13
CASSRDRRYEQYF
TGTGCCAGCAGCCGGGACAGAAGATACGAGCAGTACTTC
>.|.|TRBJ2-1|TRBV2|15
CASSEEWLSLNEQFF
TGTGCCAGCAGTGAAGAATGGCTTTCTCTCAATGAGCAGTTCTTC
>TRBD1|.|TRBJ1-2|TRBV23-1|14
CASSQRTGNYGYTF
TGCGCCAGCAGTCAGAGGACAGGGAACTATGGCTACACCTTC
>.|.|TRBJ2-3|TRBV7-9|14
CASSRDRPQDTQYF
TGTGCCAGCAGCCGCGACAGGCCTCAAGATACGCAGTATTTT
>.|.|TRBJ2-1|TRBV5-5|17
CASSLVRQISSYNEQFF
TGTGCCAGCAGCTTGGTTAGACAGATAAGCTCCTACAATGAGCAGTTCTTC
>.|.|TRBJ2-7|TRBV5-1|13
CASSSPGSYEQYF
TGCGCCAGCAGCTCGCCCGGCTCCTACGAGCAGTACTTC
>.|.|TRBJ2-1|TRBV18|16
CASSPPGRGSYNEQFF
TGTGCCAGCTCACCACCTGGCAGGGGATCCTACAATGAGCAGTTCTTC
>.|.|TRBJ2-5|TRBV29-1|12
CSVVGPQETQYF
TGCAGCGTTGTCGGGCCCCAAGAGACCCAGTACTTC
>.|.|TRBJ2-5|TRBV13|12
CASSLGSETQYF
TGTGCCAGCAGCTTGGGCTCTGAGACCCAGTACTTC
>.|.|TRBJ2-3|TRBV9|15
CASSVVGGVTDTQYF
TGTGCCAGCAGCGTAGTGGGGGGAGTAACAGATACGCAGTATTTT
>.|.|TRBJ2-3|TRBV5-1|14
CASKEDRSTDTQYF
TGCGCCAGCAAAGAGGACCGGAGCACAGATACGCAGTATTTT
>.|.|TRBJ2-7|TRBV5-1|15
CASSSMTEGYYEQYF
TGCGCCAGCAGCTCGATGACAGAGGGGTACTACGAGCAGTACTTC
>.|.|TRBJ2-3|TRBV4-2|15
CASSQGGIGQDTQYF
TGTGCCAGCAGCCAAGGGGGTATAGGGCAGGATACGCAGTATTTT
>TRBD1|few|TRBJ1-1|TRBV9|16
CASSAALESQGAEAFF
TGTGCCAGCAGCGCTGCCCTCGAGTCGCAGGGGGCTGAAGCTTTCTTT
>.|.|TRBJ1-1|TRBV11-2|13
CASSLHLNTEAFF
TGTGCCAGCAGCTTACACCTGAACACTGAAGCTTTCTTT
>.|.|TRBJ2-1|TRBV2|17
CASSEWRALPAGNEQFF
TGTGCCAGCAGTGAGTGGAGGGCACTACCGGCGGGCAATGAGCAGTTCTTC
>.|.|TRBJ2-2|TRBV6-5|13
CASSYYSSGELFF
TGTGCCAGCAGTTACTATAGTTCCGGGGAGCTGTTTTTT
>.|.|TRBJ1-5|TRBV6-5|15
CASSARAILNQPQHF
TGTGCCAGCAGTGCCCGAGCAATATTAAATCAGCCCCAGCATTTT
>.|.|TRBJ1-4|TRBV19|14
CASPSPGPGEKLFF
TGTGCCAGCCCTTCCCCGGGACCTGGTGAAAAACTGTTTTTT
>.|.|TRBJ1-2|TRBV2|14
CASSVSLGAGGYTF
TGTGCCAGCAGTGTTAGTTTGGGGGCTGGTGGCTACACCTTC
>.|.|TRBJ1-4|TRBV28|15
CASSSLGTTNEKLFF
TGTGCCAGCAGCTCACTCGGGACAACTAATGAAAAACTGTTTTTT
>.|.|TRBJ2-1|TRBV6-1|17
CASSEWWRPSLGNEQFF
TGTGCCAGCAGTGAATGGTGGCGTCCAAGTTTGGGGAATGAGCAGTTCTTC
>.|.|TRBJ2-3|TRBV25-1|15
CASSDVVTNTDTQYF
TGTGCCAGCAGTGACGTTGTCACCAACACAGATACGCAGTATTTT
>TRBD1|.|TRBJ2-5|TRBV7-6|15
CASSLLWTGEETQYF
TGTGCCAGCAGCTTACTGTGGACAGGGGAGGAGACCCAGTACTTC
>.|.|TRBJ2-1|TRBV7-8|14
CASSRGGDGAEQFF
TGTGCCAGCAGCCGAGGCGGGGACGGCGCTGAGCAGTTCTTC